This entry lists 9 T cell receptor beta chains sequenced from one sample in a study of CXCR3-negative and CXCR3-positive naive CD8 T cells (dated by TCRdb to between 2018 and 2021). The data were produced on a NextSeq 550. The Human TCR Profiling Kit (MiLaboratory) was used to prepare UMI-labeled 5' RACE TRB cDNA libraries. The reads were reprocessed in TCRdb, with one entry per CDR3 protein sequence and no accompanying DNA. The sample's clone listing holds 56,000 or so distinct CDR3 sequences. The top ten clones comprise under 25% of the sample. The sequenced sample was memory CD8+ T cells from blood. The cell subset or site tag for this specimen amounts to: conventional CD8+ memory T cells (TMEM), sorted as controls. The receptors shown here come from a human donor in good health. Some clones in this sample may be carry-over from other donors' samples.

This chain uses TRBV19 with TRBJ2-5; TCRdb's D call of TRBD2 is untestable without DNA. The CDR3 consists of 14 residues. The germline gives CDR1 LNHDA, CDR2 SQIVND (reference sequence). CDR3: CASSIGTSPETQYF.

The V call is TRBV12-3 or TRBV12-4, the J call TRBJ2-5; TCRdb designates TRBD2, a call that cannot be tested without DNA. The length of the CDR3 is 14 residues. The CDR3 region is CASSWVASGETQYF.

This chain joins TRBV7-2 and TRBJ2-7; TCRdb gives TRBD2 as the D gene, but with no DNA this cannot be confirmed. CDR1 is SGHTA and CDR2 is FQGNSA in the germline V gene. The CDR3 sequence is 15 residues long. The CDR3 loop is CASSLARDFLYEQYF. The complete variable domain, with remaining parts taken from reference TRBV7-2 and TRBJ2-7, reads GAGVSQSPSNKVTEKGKDVELRCDPISGHTALYWYRQSLGQGLEFLIYFQGNSAPDKSGLPSDRFSAERTGGSVSTLTIQRTQQEDSAVYLCASSLARDFLYEQYFGPGTRLTVT.

Here the CDR3 reads CASSQEEGHSYNEQFF. The chain carries TRBV3-1 and TRBJ2-1; TCRdb designates TRBD1, a call that cannot be tested without DNA. Germline lookup yields CDR1 LGHDT and CDR2 YNNKEL (reference sequence). The CDR3 has 16 amino acids.

CDR3 amino acids: CASSLLGQGVQETQYF. The gene calls are TRBV12-3 or TRBV12-4 and TRBJ2-5; the D call from TCRdb, TRBD1, cannot be confirmed without DNA. The CDR3 spans 16 residues.

This sequence joins TRBV14 and TRBJ2-7. Germline CDR1 SGHDN, CDR2 FVKESK. This CDR3 comprises 15 residues. The chain's CDR3 is CASSQESFMWYEQYF.

This sequence joins TRBV28 and TRBJ2-3; with no DNA, the TCRdb D assignment of TRBD2 cannot be verified. The length of the CDR3 is 17 residues. Germline V gene sequence: CDR1 MDHEN, CDR2 SYDVKM. The CDR3: CATRLAGALPSSDTQYF. The full variable domain, in which reference TRBV28 and TRBJ2-3 provide the parts outside the CDR3, is DVKVTQSSRYLVKRTGEKVFLECVQDMDHENMFWYRQDPGLGLRLIYFSYDVKMKEKGDIPEGYSVSREKKERFSLILESASTNQTSMYLCATRLAGALPSSDTQYFGPGTRLTVL.

The CDR3 loop is CASSQDRGVPYEQYF. The chain couples TRBV23-1 to TRBJ2-7; lacking DNA, the TRBD1 call made by TCRdb goes unchecked. TRBV23-1 is placed among ORFs of uncertain function. This CDR3 contains 15 residues.

V usage is TRBV6-6 and J usage is TRBJ2-4; lacking DNA, the TRBD1 call made by TCRdb goes unchecked. Per germline, CDR1 MNHNY and CDR2 SVGAGI (reference sequence). The CDR3 totals 13 residues. The CDR3 loop reads CASNDRGWGIQYF.